By share, the clone carrying this TCR beta chain ranks as medium-sized. The antigen is undetermined. This table comes from immunoSEQ multiplex PCR, and its TCRdb copy is limited to in-frame clones, with some not included. The data contain approximately 15,000 clones, about 69% of them seen just once; the ten biggest clones take up 8.5% to 9.5%. These data originate in a study of tumor-infiltrating lymphocytes in localized non-small cell lung cancer. Regarding the study as a whole: Different pieces of the same tissue were used for each assay. No link was found between tumor T-cell fraction and recurrence-free survival.

Input material: lung tumor tissue. This TCR was sampled from a human donor with non-small cell lung cancer.

CDR3 bases: TGTGCCAGTAGTATGGTCCTAGCAACCGGGGAGCTGTTTTTT. It specifies CASSMVLATGELFF. The chain recombines TRBV19 with TRBJ2-2; possibly TRBD2 for D (5 bases). The germline V gene has CDR1 LNHDA and CDR2 SQIVND (reference sequence). The V end was cut by 3 bases, the J end by 5 bases, with 10 bases between. The CDR3 extends over 14 amino acids.